A single sample gave rise to the 31 T cell receptor beta chains below, sequenced in a study of blood T cell repertoires in COVID-19. Repertoires were generated with immunoSEQ multiplex PCR, while TCRdb's copy carries only in-frame clones and drops some. This sample has hundreds of thousands of clones, with 84% found just once. The sequenced sample was peripheral blood. These receptors all stem from a woman older than 75 with active or convalescent COVID-19.

The count of this clone is one. J is TRBJ1-2 and V is TRBV19, with D perhaps matching TRBD1 (5 bases). Germline lookup yields CDR1 LNHDA and CDR2 SQIVND (reference sequence). V lost 5 bases and J lost 4, with 17 bases in between. The CDR3 is 15 amino acids. CDR3 nucleotides: TGTGCCAGTAGTCCCTATGGGGCAGAGCTCTATGGCTACACCTTC. It specifies CASSPYGAELYGYTF. Using reference TRBV19 and TRBJ1-2 for the parts outside the CDR3, the full variable domain is DGGITQSPKYLFRKEGQNVTLSCEQNLNHDAMYWYRQDPGQGLRLIYYSQIVNDFQKGDIAEGYSVSREKKESFPLTVTSAQKNPTAFYLCASSPYGAELYGYTFGSGTRLTVV.

The V and J genes are TRBV9 and TRBJ1-1; perhaps TRBD1 as D (5 bases). The CDR3 is 17 residues long. CDR1 and CDR2 from the germline V gene are SGDLS and YYNGEE. The V end was cut by 4 bases, the J end by 6 bases, with 25 bases between. The CDR3 nucleotides are TGTGCCAGCAGCCTCATCCGGGGGGAACTAAGTGCGGCTGAAGCTTTCTTT. This encodes CASSLIRGELSAAEAFF.

The V gene is TRBV5-1, the J gene TRBJ2-2; the match to TRBD2 covers 9 bases. CDR1 SGHRS and CDR2 YFSETQ come from the germline V gene. The CDR3 totals 16 residues. Trimming removed 0 bases from V and 4 bases from J; junction bases left unmatched: 4. CDR3 residues: CASSLVAGDITGELFF. For the CDR3, the DNA is TGCGCCAGCAGCTTGGTAGCGGGAGACATCACCGGGGAGCTGTTTTTT.

The sample holds a few counts of this clone. This sequence joins TRBV5-1 and TRBJ1-5, with 9 positions matching TRBD1. V shed 4 bases, J shed 0 bases, and the junction held 8 bases outside the gene matches. There are 17 residues in the CDR3. Germline-derived CDR1 and CDR2 are SGHRS and YFSETQ. CDR3 protein: CASSPGQGLNSNQPQHF. As DNA, the CDR3 is TGCGCCAGCAGCCCCGGACAGGGGCTTAATAGCAATCAGCCCCAGCATTTT.

This clone was observed a single time. This chain links TRBV4-2 with TRBJ2-1, with 8 bases that match TRBD1. The CDR3 is 16 amino acids. Germline CDR1 and CDR2: LGHNA and YNFKEQ. The V and J ends lost 1 base and 4 bases, in that order; junction bases with no gene match: 6. The CDR3 is CASSQVQGAGYNEQFF. The DNA for the CDR3 is TGTGCCAGCAGCCAAGTTCAGGGGGCGGGATACAATGAGCAGTTCTTC.

This clone occurred a few times. The rearrangement uses TRBV5-8 and TRBJ2-3, with 12 bases fitting TRBD1. There are 16 residues in the CDR3. With V trimmed by 4 bases and J by 1 base, 4 bases remained unmatched. Germline V lookup: CDR1 SGHTS, CDR2 YDEGEE. The chain's CDR3 is CASSKGTGGGTDTQYF. In DNA form, the CDR3 reads TGTGCCAGCAGCAAGGGGACAGGGGGCGGCACAGATACGCAGTATTTT. The full variable domain, with the rest looked up from reference TRBV5-8 and TRBJ2-3, is EAGVTQSPTHLIKTRGQQATLRCSPISGHTSVYWYQQALGLGLQFLLWYDEGEERNRGNFPPRFSGRQFPNYSSELNVNALELEDSALYLCASSKGTGGGTDTQYFGPGTRLTVL.

V usage is TRBV5-8 and J usage is TRBJ1-2, with a weak D call TRBD1 (5 bases). V was cut by 5 bases and J by 1 base, with 15 bases left in between. This CDR3 has 15 residues. Germline V gives CDR1 SGHTS, CDR2 YDEGEE. The DNA for the CDR3 is TGTGCCAGCAGACCGGACACACGGTATAACTATGGCTACACCTTC. This gives the protein CASRPDTRYNYGYTF.

In this sample, this clone turned up once. The chain uses TRBV18 and TRBJ2-3, with 11 bases identical to TRBD2. CDR3 length: 16 residues. Germline-derived CDR1 and CDR2 are KGHSH and LQKENI. J was trimmed by 2 bases and V by 6 bases; bases with no gene match: 7. Written as DNA, the CDR3 is TGTGCCAGCTCGTTCACTAGCGGGAGCTTCACAGATACGCAGTATTTT. Translating it yields CASSFTSGSFTDTQYF.

As regards this clone: Compared with germline, one end of the junction differs, possibly owing to a read error. The V call is TRBV24-1, the J call TRBJ2-1; 10 bases line up with TRBD2. CDR3 length: 17 residues. The germline V gene has CDR1 KGHDR and CDR2 SFDVKD. CDR3 in DNA: TGTGCCACCAGTGGTAGGGTCCAGCGGGGGGGCTACGATGAGCAGTTCTTC. Residues: CATSGRVQRGGYDEQFF.

The chain is built from TRBV25-1 and TRBJ2-4; the D gene is possibly TRBD1 (5 bases). Germline values: CDR1 MGHDK, CDR2 SYGVNS. V shed 6 bases and J shed 7 bases, with 16 bases lying between them. The CDR3 runs to 14 residues. This chain's CDR3 is CASREKGAGNIQYF. In nucleotides, the CDR3 is TGTGCCAGCAGAGAAAAAGGGGCAGGGAACATTCAGTACTTC. Drawing the rest from reference TRBV25-1 and TRBJ2-4, the complete variable domain is EADIYQTPRYLVIGTGKKITLECSQTMGHDKMYWYQQDPGMELHLIHYSYGVNSTEKGDLSSESTVSRIRTEHFPLTLESARPSHTSQYLCASREKGAGNIQYFGAGTRLSVL.

The V gene is TRBV5-6, the J gene TRBJ1-1, with TRBD1 as a possible D gene (6 bases). Trimming left V 3 bases short and J 7 bases short, with 13 bases between. CDR3 size: 13 residues. Germline-derived CDR1 and CDR2 are SGHDT and YYEEEE. The CDR3 spells CASSSGTYLEAFF. For the CDR3, the DNA is TGTGCCAGCAGCTCCGGGACATACCTTGAAGCTTTCTTT.

This clone was recorded a few times. The genes are TRBV9 and TRBJ2-7, with D perhaps matching TRBD2 (6 bases). This CDR3 comprises 13 residues. V was shortened by 3 bases and J by 1 base, with 8 bases between the two germline ends. Germline lookup yields CDR1 SGDLS and CDR2 YYNGEE. The CDR3 DNA follows: TGTGCCAGCAGCGGGGGAGGATCCTACGAGCAGTACTTC. Translated: CASSGGGSYEQYF.

The V gene is TRBV5-1, the J gene TRBJ1-1; D uncertain. V was clipped by 4 bases and J by 3 bases, with 10 bases between them. The germline CDR1 and CDR2 sequences are SGHRS and YFSETQ. CDR3 length: 13 amino acids. The CDR3 loop reads CASSTDADTEAFF. The CDR3 bases are TGCGCCAGCAGCACGGATGCGGACACTGAAGCTTTCTTT. The variable domain in full, with the rest retrieved from reference TRBV5-1 and TRBJ1-1, is KAGVTQTPRYLIKTRGQQVTLSCSPISGHRSVSWYQQTPGQGLQFLFEYFSETQRNKGNFPGRFSGRQFSNSRSEMNVSTLELGDSALYLCASSTDADTEAFFGQGTRLTVV.

This chain joins TRBV3-1 (or the pseudogene TRBV3-2) and TRBJ1-4; D is unresolved. Germline V gives CDR1 LGHDT, CDR2 YNNKEL (reference sequence). Deletions cut 2 bases from V and 6 bases from J, with 10 bases between. The CDR3 totals 14 residues. The CDR3 DNA reads as TGTGCCAGCAGCCAACGGGGTGATGATGAAAAACTGTTTTTT. Translated: CASSQRGDDEKLFF.

The chain is built from TRBV6-5 and TRBJ2-5; 10 bases fit TRBD2. CDR1 is MNHEY, CDR2 SVGAGI, per germline. The CDR3 is 16 amino acids. Trimming at V came to 1 base and at J to 2 bases, leaving 4 bases not matched to a gene. The CDR3 here is CASSYWASGRQETQYF. The CDR3 DNA sequence: TGTGCCAGCAGTTACTGGGCTAGCGGGAGACAAGAGACCCAGTACTTC.

This chain connects TRBV30 to TRBJ1-2; D is ambiguous. The CDR3 extends over 11 amino acids. The germline V gene encodes CDR1 GTSNPN and CDR2 SVGIG (reference sequence). V lost 3 bases to trimming and J lost 8 bases, with 10 bases between them. In DNA, the CDR3 is TGTGCCTGGAGCCGCGACTGGGGCTACACCTTC. This gives the protein CAWSRDWGYTF.

The CDR3 coding sequence is TGTGCCAGCAGCTTGTTTAGCGGCTCCTACAATGAGCAGTTCTTC. This gives the protein CASSLFSGSYNEQFF. The chain combines TRBV5-4 with TRBJ2-1, with D perhaps TRBD2 (6 bases). This CDR3 comprises 15 residues. Germline loops: CDR1 SGHNT, CDR2 YYREEE (reference sequence). The V end lost 1 base, the J end lost 0 bases, and 8 bases lay between the germline ends.

The gene calls are TRBV6-5 and TRBJ2-7; D not certain. The CDR3 runs 13 residues. Germline CDR1 and CDR2: MNHEY and SVGAGI. V lost 2 bases and J lost 6, with 11 bases in between. CDR3 sequence (DNA): TGTGCCAGCAGTTACCCCCCCCACGGCGAGCAGTACTTC. The encoded protein is CASSYPPHGEQYF.

This sequence joins TRBV18 and TRBJ2-6; 12 bases map to TRBD1. The CDR3 has 17 amino acids. CDR1 and CDR2 (germline): KGHSH, LQKENI. J lost 4 bases, V lost 5 bases, and 6 bases had no gene match. CDR3: CASSTGQGASGANVLTF. DNA of the CDR3: TGTGCCAGCTCAACGGGACAGGGGGCTTCAGGGGCCAACGTCCTGACTTTC.

The chain carries TRBV27 and TRBJ2-3, with 7 positions matching TRBD1. This CDR3 is built from 15 residues. In germline, CDR1 is MNHEY, CDR2 SMNVEV (reference sequence). The junction had 7 bases not matched to a gene; V was cut back by 5 bases and J by 2 bases. The CDR3 DNA reads as TGTGCCAGCAGTGCCCCGGGACAGAACACAGATACGCAGTATTTT. Residues: CASSAPGQNTDTQYF.

This clone was picked up a small number of times. The rearrangement links TRBV9 to TRBJ2-7, with TRBD1 matching 8 bases. V gave up 0 bases and J gave up 6 bases; unmatched junction bases: 5. Germline V gene sequence: CDR1 SGDLS, CDR2 YYNGEE. CDR3 size: 14 residues. Here the CDR3 DNA reads TGTGCCAGCAGCGTAGTGGGACAGGAGGGCGAGCAGTACTTC. This encodes CASSVVGQEGEQYF. Full variable domain (rest looked up from reference TRBV9 and TRBJ2-7): DSGVTQTPKHLITATGQRVTLRCSPRSGDLSVYWYQQSLDQGLQFLIQYYNGEERAKGNILERFSAQQFPDLHSELNLSSLELGDSALYFCASSVVGQEGEQYFGPGTRLTVT.

The chain uses TRBV19 and TRBJ1-6; 10 bases are shared with TRBD1. Germline V gene sequence: CDR1 LNHDA, CDR2 SQIVND (reference sequence). This CDR3 region has 18 residues. V lost 3 bases, J lost 10 bases, and 15 bases stayed unmatched. For the CDR3, the DNA is TGTGCCAGTAGTATGCCGCGCCCCCGACAGGGGGCAAGATCACCCCTCCACTTT. Protein: CASSMPRPRQGARSPLHF.

V and J are TRBV5-5 and TRBJ1-4; no firm D call. Per germline, CDR1 SGHKS and CDR2 YYEKEE (reference sequence). The V end was cut by 1 base, the J end by 3 bases, with 13 bases between. The CDR3 has 16 residues. The CDR3 spells CASSLRPGRPNEKLFF. The CDR3 nucleotides read TGTGCCAGCAGCTTGCGTCCCGGGAGACCTAATGAAAAACTGTTTTTT. The full variable domain, completed using reference TRBV5-5 and TRBJ1-4, is DAGVTQSPTHLIKTRGQQVTLRCSPISGHKSVSWYQQVLGQGPQFIFQYYEKEERGRGNFPDRFSARQFPNYSSELNVNALLLGDSALYLCASSLRPGRPNEKLFFGSGTQLSVL.

In this sample, this clone turned up a few times. J is TRBJ1-5 and V is TRBV27, with D possibly TRBD1 on 6 matching bases. Germline V gene data show CDR1 as MNHEY and CDR2 as SMNVEV (reference sequence). The V and J ends lost 0 bases and 10 bases respectively, with 13 bases between them. The CDR3 is made up of 14 amino acids. CDR3 in amino acids: CASSLSVGGGPQHF. CDR3 in DNA: TGTGCCAGCAGTTTATCGGTTGGGGGGGGCCCCCAGCATTTT.

The chain links TRBV7-9 to TRBJ1-2; D is unclear. Deletions cut 11 bases from V and 4 bases from J, with 11 bases between. This CDR3 is 11 amino acids long. Germline V gene sequence: CDR1 SEHNR, CDR2 FQNEAQ (reference sequence). CDR3 bases: TGTGCCCTGGGCGGGAGCTATGGCTACACCTTC. Amino acid sequence: CALGGSYGYTF.

The chain couples TRBV30 to TRBJ2-3, with 8 nucleotides matching TRBD2. This CDR3 has 15 residues. Germline CDR1 reads GTSNPN; CDR2 reads SVGIG (reference sequence). V lost 3 bases, J lost 3 bases, and 8 bases stayed unmatched. CDR3 DNA sequence: TGTGCCTGGAGCCTCTCGGGGGGGCGGACAGATACGCAGTATTTT. Its protein is CAWSLSGGRTDTQYF.

This chain joins TRBV19 and TRBJ1-6; D perhaps matches TRBD1 (6 bases). Germline CDR1 is LNHDA and CDR2 is SQIVND (reference sequence). CDR3 size: 13 residues. V shed 7 bases and J shed 8 bases, with 12 bases lying between them. CDR3 protein: CASKGDAYSPLHF. The CDR3 DNA is TGTGCCAGTAAGGGGGACGCTTATTCACCCCTCCACTTT. Complete variable domain (other parts from reference TRBV19 and TRBJ1-6): DGGITQSPKYLFRKEGQNVTLSCEQNLNHDAMYWYRQDPGQGLRLIYYSQIVNDFQKGDIAEGYSVSREKKESFPLTVTSAQKNPTAFYLCASKGDAYSPLHFGNGTRLTVT.

This sequence joins TRBV12-5 and TRBJ2-5; 7 bases fit TRBD1. CDR1 is LGHNT and CDR2 is FRNRAP in the germline V gene. This CDR3 is 15 amino acids long. V was clipped by 6 bases and J by 4 bases; unmatched bases: 11. Here the CDR3 DNA reads TGTGCTAGTGGGCGCAAACAGGGGTTGCTAGAGACCCAGTACTTC. Residues: CASGRKQGLLETQYF.

This chain connects TRBV4-2 to TRBJ2-4, with 7 bases that match TRBD2. Trimming cost V 3 bases and J 8 bases; bases outside gene matches: 7. Germline V gene lookup returns CDR1 LGHNA and CDR2 YNFKEQ. CDR3 size: 14 residues. CDR3: CASSHGTAGDIQYF. DNA of the CDR3: TGTGCCAGCAGCCATGGGACTGCGGGAGACATTCAGTACTTC.

This clone was found once. V and J are TRBV5-1 and TRBJ2-3; D is undetermined. The length of the CDR3 is 14 residues. Trimming took off 0 bases at V and 7 bases at J, with 12 bases between the two ends. Germline CDR1 is SGHRS and CDR2 is YFSETQ. CDR3 bases: TGCGCCAGCAGCTTGGGAGACCCTAGAAATACGCAGTATTTT. It is translated as CASSLGDPRNTQYF.

The chain recombines TRBV18 with TRBJ2-1; TRBD1 agrees at 9 bases. The CDR3 is 13 residues long. Germline CDR1 and CDR2: KGHSH and LQKENI. With 9 bases clipped from V and 7 bases from J, the junction kept 7 bases outside the gene matches. CDR3 region: CASTDRGSNEQFF. The CDR3 DNA reads as TGTGCCAGTACGGACAGGGGATCAAATGAGCAGTTCTTC.